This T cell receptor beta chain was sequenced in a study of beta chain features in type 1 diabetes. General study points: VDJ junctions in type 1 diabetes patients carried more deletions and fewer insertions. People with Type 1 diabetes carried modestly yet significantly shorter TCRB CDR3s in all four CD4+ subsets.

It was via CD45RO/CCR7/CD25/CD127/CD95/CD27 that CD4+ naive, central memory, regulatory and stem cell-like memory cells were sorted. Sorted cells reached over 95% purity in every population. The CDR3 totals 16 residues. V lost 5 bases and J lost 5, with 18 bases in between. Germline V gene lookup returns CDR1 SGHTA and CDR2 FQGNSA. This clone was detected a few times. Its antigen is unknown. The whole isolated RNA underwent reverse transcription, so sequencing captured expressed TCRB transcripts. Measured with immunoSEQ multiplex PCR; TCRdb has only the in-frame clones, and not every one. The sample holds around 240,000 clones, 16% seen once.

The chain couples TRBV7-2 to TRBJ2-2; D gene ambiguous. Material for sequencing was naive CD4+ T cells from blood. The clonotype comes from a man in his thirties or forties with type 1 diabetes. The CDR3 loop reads CASSTLVSIGTGELFF. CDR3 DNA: TGTGCCAGCAGCACCCTCGTCTCAATCGGGACCGGGGAGCTGTTTTTT.